These T cell receptor beta chains were read from a single sample in a study of human T cells and chemical hapten exposure. Each CDR3 protein gets one entry after TCRdb re-called the RACE reads with MiXCR. There are 350,000 to 450,000 distinct CDR3 sequences in the sample; roughly 5% occur only once, and around 2.6% lies in the top ten. The specimen was whole blood, collected in connection with sensitization to the hapten diphenylcyclopropenone (DPC). The receptors were gathered from a woman in her 50s with alopecia areata. Some clones in this sample may be carry-over from other donors' samples. Each CDR3 is given with its conserved first and last residue.

v_gene	j_gene	CDR3aa
TRBV29-1	TRBJ2-3	CSVEGGTSTDTQYF
TRBV12-3/TRBV12-4	TRBJ1-5	CASKEFSSNQPQHF
TRBV7-2	TRBJ2-5	CASSHNRGQETQYF
TRBV29-1	TRBJ2-5	CSVGGGGQETQYF
TRBV6-5	TRBJ2-5	CASSSPSGRAGETQYF
TRBV5-1	TRBJ1-2	CASSFDGQGSLRYGYTF
TRBV15	TRBJ2-1	CATSRDGTVEDNEQFF
TRBV29-1	TRBJ2-1	CSVPLSSASEQFF
TRBV20-1	TRBJ1-2	CSARDQGTSYYGYTF
TRBV29-1	TRBJ1-1	CSGGNRQYNTEAFF
TRBV4-3	TRBJ1-1	CASSQPNGRGPNTEAFF
TRBV12-3/TRBV12-4	TRBJ2-1	CASSSGQGLVNEQFF
TRBV29-1	TRBJ1-1	CSVPPGQGMNTEAFF
TRBV27	TRBJ1-5	CASSLKGGNQPQHF
TRBV21-1	TRBJ1-1	CASSKEGRTRLPMNTEAFF
TRBV3-1	TRBJ2-1	CASSQVRLSSYNEQFF
TRBV18	TRBJ1-6	CASSPGETYNSPLHF
TRBV12-3/TRBV12-4	TRBJ1-1	CASSLGAGGMNTEAFF
TRBV5-1	TRBJ2-3	CASSEATDTQYF
TRBV28	TRBJ2-2	CASSLPRQLAGVMGELFF
TRBV20-1	TRBJ2-2	CSARKTGPAGELFF
TRBV9	TRBJ2-5	CASSVGSSGGETQYF
TRBV5-1	TRBJ1-1	CASSFGTGERNTEAFF
TRBV7-2	TRBJ1-1	CASTGLLGGTEAFF
TRBV7-8	TRBJ2-3	CASSPQRLEPDTQYF